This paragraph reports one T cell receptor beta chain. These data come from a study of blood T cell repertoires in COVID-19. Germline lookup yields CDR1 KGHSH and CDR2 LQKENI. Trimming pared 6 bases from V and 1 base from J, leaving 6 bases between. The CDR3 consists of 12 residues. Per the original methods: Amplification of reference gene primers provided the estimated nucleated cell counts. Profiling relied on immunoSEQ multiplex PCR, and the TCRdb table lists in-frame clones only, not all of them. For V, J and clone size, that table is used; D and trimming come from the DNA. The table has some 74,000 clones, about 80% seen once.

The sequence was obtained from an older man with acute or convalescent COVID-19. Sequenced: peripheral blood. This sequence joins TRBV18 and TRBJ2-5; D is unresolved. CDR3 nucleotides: TGTGCCAGCTCCCCGAGCCAAGAGACCCAGTACTTC. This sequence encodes CASSPSQETQYF.